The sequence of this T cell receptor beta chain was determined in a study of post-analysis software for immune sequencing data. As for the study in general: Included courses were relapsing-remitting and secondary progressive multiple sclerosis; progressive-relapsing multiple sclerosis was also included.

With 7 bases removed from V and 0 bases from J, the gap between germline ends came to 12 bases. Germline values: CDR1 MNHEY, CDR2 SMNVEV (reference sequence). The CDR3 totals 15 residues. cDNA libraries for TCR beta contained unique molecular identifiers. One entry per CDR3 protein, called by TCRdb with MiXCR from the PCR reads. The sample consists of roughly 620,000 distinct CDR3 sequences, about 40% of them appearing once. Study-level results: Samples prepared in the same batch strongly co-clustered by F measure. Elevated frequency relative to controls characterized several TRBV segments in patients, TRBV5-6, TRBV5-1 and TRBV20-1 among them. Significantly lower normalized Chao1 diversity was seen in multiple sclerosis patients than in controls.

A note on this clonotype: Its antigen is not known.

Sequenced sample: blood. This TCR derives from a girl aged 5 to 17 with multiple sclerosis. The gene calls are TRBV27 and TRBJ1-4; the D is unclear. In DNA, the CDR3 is TGTGCCAGCATGCGTTATGGTGCAACTAATGAAAAACTGTTTTTT. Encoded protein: CASMRYGATNEKLFF.